This T cell receptor (beta chain) was sequenced during a study of molecular identifiers for immune sequencing clone quantification (dated by TCRdb to 2016 to 2019). A note on the overall study: For a replicate experiment, RNA from about 20,000 or 100,000 naive CD8 T cells was divided into five aliquots, of which four were sequenced. This methods study benchmarked molecular-identifier clustering-based TCR repertoire sequencing (MIDCIRS) and TCR RNA copy counting, using CD8 T cells to do so. The paper as a whole reports these results and caveats: Even against a background of some 920,000 naive CD8 T cells, spiked-in Jurkat TCR RNA amounting to a single cell's worth was reported to be detectable. Without barcode sub-clustering, chimeric consensus sequences inflated TCR diversity; chimeras reached as high as 47%. Identical TCR molecules sharing a barcode could cause highly expanded clone sizes to be underestimated. In CMV-specific effector cells, clones with more than 20 RNA copies accounted for over 97% of molecules, whereas in naive cells such clones accounted for under 1%. Modeling indicated roughly 3.2 TCR RNA copies recovered per cell, compared with about 9.7 by digital PCR, which implies a capture efficiency of 25% to 35%.

Naive CD8 T cells were FACS-sorted as CD8+CD4-CCR7+CD45RA+ on a BD FACSAria II into RLT Plus buffer. For a sensitivity comparison, a portion of naive CD8 T cell RNA was divided equally between MIDCIRS and a Smart-seq2-style 5'RACE protocol. Enrichment of CD8 T cells was done with RosetteSep CD8+ T Cell Enrichment Cocktail plus Ficoll-Paque, and ACK red cell lysis came afterward. The method behind the library was PCR. The run used an Illumina MiSeq. The Qiagen AllPrep DNA/RNA kit was used to purify total RNA. Before analysis, reads from multiple sequencing runs of the same library were pooled. On the study's bioinformatics: Reads were retained only if their TCR constant sequence matched exactly, and those retained reads were trimmed to 150 nt and grouped according to their 12-nt molecular barcodes. Within each barcode group, reads were sub-clustered at a 15% Levenshtein threshold, and quality-weighted consensus sequences were built per RNA molecule. Non-functional sequences were excluded, and lower-count sequences lying one edit away from another sequence were also excluded. On the basis of fitting two negative binomial distributions, barcode sub-clusters with fewer than 20% of the maximum read count were discarded. The public reads were reprocessed in TCRdb via fastp at Q25 and MiXCR, keeping in-frame beta chains. One record per CDR3 amino acid sequence lists the most common genes and DNA. What appears here as the V and J calls and clone size reflects TCRdb's work, not the paper's. The sample table records about 36,000 distinct CDR3 sequences; less than 20% of these occur just once. The ten biggest clones cover more than 6.5% of the sample.

V is clipped by 4 bases and J by 2 bases, and the sequence between their germline boundaries is 15 bases long. From the germline V gene, CDR1 is KGHSH and CDR2 is LQKENI. From the cysteine through the phenylalanine, the CDR3 covers 16 amino acids. The kept DNA is CDR3 alone, 48 bases in frame from the first base. As for this clonotype: The clone's antigen remains unknown. Base quality data are lacking; no much larger clone is found one base away.

The rearranged chain carries TRBV18 and TRBJ2-1; D gene: possibly TRBD2, on 5 matching bases. This TCR came from a human donor in good health. Some libraries in this study had Jurkat cell RNA spiked in. Sequencing used naive CD8+ T cells from blood, with Jurkat cell RNA spiked in. This sample's cell subset or site label indicates: FACS-sorted CD8+CD4-CCR7+CD45RA+ naive T cells. The nucleotide sequence reads as follows: TGTGCCAGCTCACTCTCTCTAGCTGACACCTACAATGAGCAGTTCTTC. This codes for CASSLSLADTYNEQFF.